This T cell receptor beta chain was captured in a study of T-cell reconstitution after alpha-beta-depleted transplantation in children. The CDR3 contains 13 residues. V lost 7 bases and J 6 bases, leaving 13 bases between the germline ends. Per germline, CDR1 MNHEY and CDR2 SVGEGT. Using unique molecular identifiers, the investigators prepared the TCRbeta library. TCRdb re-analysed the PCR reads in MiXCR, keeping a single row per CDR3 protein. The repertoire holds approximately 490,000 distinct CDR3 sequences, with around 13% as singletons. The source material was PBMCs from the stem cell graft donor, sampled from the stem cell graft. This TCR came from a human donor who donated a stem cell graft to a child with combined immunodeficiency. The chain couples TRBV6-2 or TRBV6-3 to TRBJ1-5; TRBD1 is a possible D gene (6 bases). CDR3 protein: CASIRGFGQPQHF. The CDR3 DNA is TGTGCCAGCATCAGGGGTTTCGGTCAGCCCCAGCATTTT.